A single sample is the source of the 3 T cell receptor beta chains below, sequenced in a study of T-cell reconstitution after alpha-beta-depleted transplantation in children. The TCRbeta library was prepared with unique molecular identifiers. One entry per CDR3 protein results from TCRdb running MiXCR on the PCR reads. The data show approximately 80,000 distinct CDR3 sequences, roughly 13% seen once. Material: PBMCs, mostly from graft donor cells, obtained 180 days after TCRalphabeta/CD19-depleted stem cell transplant. These receptors all stem from a male patient aged 2-10 years who had a stem cell transplant for acute lymphoblastic leukemia, so the T cells may come from the graft donor.

The rearrangement joins TRBV28 to TRBJ2-1, with TRBD1 as a possible D gene (5 bases). The V end was cut by 6 bases, the J end by 0 bases, with 15 bases between. The germline gives CDR1 MDHEN, CDR2 SYDVKM. The CDR3 totals 16 residues. The chain's CDR3 is CASSRMWQGSYNEQFF. In nucleotides, the CDR3 is TGTGCCAGCAGCAGGATGTGGCAGGGCTCCTACAATGAGCAGTTCTTC.

The J gene is TRBJ2-2, the V gene TRBV9; 7 bases map to TRBD1. With V trimmed by 5 bases and J by 5 bases, 9 bases remained unmatched. This CDR3 comprises 15 residues. Germline CDR1 SGDLS, CDR2 YYNGEE. CDR3 bases: TGTGCCAGCAGGCCAAAGGGGGCATCAACCGGGGAGCTGTTTTTT. Translation gives CASRPKGASTGELFF.

The chain employs TRBV10-3 and TRBJ2-5; D is unclear. V was shortened by 4 bases and J by 2 bases, with 8 bases between the two germline ends. CDR1 ENHRY and CDR2 SYGVKD come from the germline V gene. The CDR3 extends over 13 amino acids. CDR3 bases: TGTGCCATCAGTGCCACTACGCAAGAGACCCAGTACTTC. Its translation is CAISATTQETQYF.